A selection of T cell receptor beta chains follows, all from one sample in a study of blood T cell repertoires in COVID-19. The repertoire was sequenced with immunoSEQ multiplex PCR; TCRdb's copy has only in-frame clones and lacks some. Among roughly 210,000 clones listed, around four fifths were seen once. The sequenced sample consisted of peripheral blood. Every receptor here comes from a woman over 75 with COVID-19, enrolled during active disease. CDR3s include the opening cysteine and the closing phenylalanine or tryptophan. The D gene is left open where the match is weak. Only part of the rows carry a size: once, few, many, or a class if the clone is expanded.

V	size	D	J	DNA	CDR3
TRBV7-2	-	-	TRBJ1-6	TGTGCCAGCAGCTTAGCGAGGGCGAATTCACCCCTCCACTTT	CASSLARANSPLHF
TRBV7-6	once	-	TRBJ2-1	TGTGCCAGCAGGAACCAGGAGGACAATGAGCAGTTCTTC	CASRNQEDNEQFF
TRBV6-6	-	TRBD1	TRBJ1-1	TGTGCCAGCAGCCCAAACACAGGGGGCACGACTGAAGCTTTCTTT	CASSPNTGGTTEAFF
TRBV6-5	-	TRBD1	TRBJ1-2	TGTGCCAGCAGAAGAGGACAGGCTAACTATGGCTACACCTTC	CASRRGQANYGYTF
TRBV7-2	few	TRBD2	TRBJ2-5	TGTGCCAGCAGCTTATCGTCACTAGCGGGAGAGACCCAGTACTTC	CASSLSSLAGETQYF
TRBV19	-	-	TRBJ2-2	TGTGCCAGTTGCCTGGGGGCCCTCACCGGGGAGCTGTTTTTT	CASCLGALTGELFF
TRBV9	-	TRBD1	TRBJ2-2	TGTGCCAGCAGCGCGGGGACAGGGGGCATGGGCGGGGAGCTGTTTTTT	CASSAGTGGMGGELFF
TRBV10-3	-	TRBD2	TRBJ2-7	TGTGCCATCAGTTCCTCGGGGGGGCAGTTCGCCTACGAGCAGTACTTC	CAISSSGGQFAYEQYF
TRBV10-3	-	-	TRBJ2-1	TGTGCCATCAGTCCGAGGGACAATGAGCAGTTCTTC	CAISPRDNEQFF
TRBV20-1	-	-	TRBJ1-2	TGCAGTGCTAGTAGATCGGGGAGGGGCCCTGAGGGCTACACCTTC	CSASRSGRGPEGYTF
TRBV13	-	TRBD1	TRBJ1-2	TGTGCCAGCAGGCCCGGACAGGGAAACTATGGCTACACCTTC	CASRPGQGNYGYTF
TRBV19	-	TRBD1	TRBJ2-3	TGTGCCAGCGGGACAGCCAACACAGATACGCAGTATTTT	CASGTANTDTQYF
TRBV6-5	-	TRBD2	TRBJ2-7	TGTGCCAGCAGTTACCGCGGGACTATCTACGAGCAGTACTTC	CASSYRGTIYEQYF
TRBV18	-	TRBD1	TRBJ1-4	TGTGCCAGCTCACCACCGGGACAGGGAATTGGAAAACTGTTTTTT	CASSPPGQGIGKLFF
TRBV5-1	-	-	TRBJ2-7	TGCGCCAGCAGCCCTGGGACAAAATTCCACGAGCAGTACTTC	CASSPGTKFHEQYF
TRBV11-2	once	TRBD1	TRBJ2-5	TGTGCCAGCAGCTTGGTAACAGGGGGCGTGGAGACCCAGTACTTC	CASSLVTGGVETQYF
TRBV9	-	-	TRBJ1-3	TGTGCCAGCAGCGTTCAGGGCCTAGGAAACACCATATATTTT	CASSVQGLGNTIYF
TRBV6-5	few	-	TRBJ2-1	TGTGCCAGCAGTCTAAACGTCCGGGATGAGCAGTTCTTC	CASSLNVRDEQFF
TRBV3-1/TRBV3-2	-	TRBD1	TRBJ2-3	TGTGCCAGCAGCCGACAGGGGGACACAGATACGCAGTATTTT	CASSRQGDTDTQYF
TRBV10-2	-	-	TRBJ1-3	TGCGCCAGCATGGAGCGGCAACTTGGAAACACCATATATTTT	CASMERQLGNTIYF
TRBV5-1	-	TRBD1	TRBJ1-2	TGCGCCAGCGGCTCCGGACAGGGGGTGAACGCTAACTATGGCTACACCTTC	CASGSGQGVNANYGYTF
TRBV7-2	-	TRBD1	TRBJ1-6	TGTGCCAGCAGCCCCGGCGGGACAGGTCGTTCACCCCTCCACTTT	CASSPGGTGRSPLHF
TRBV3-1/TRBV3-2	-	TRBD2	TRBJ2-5	TGTGCCAGCAGCCAACGGGGGGGGTCGGAGACCCAGTACTTC	CASSQRGGSETQYF
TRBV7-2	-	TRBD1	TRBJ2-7	TGTGCCAGCAGCCTCCCGGACAGGGGGGTCTACGAGCAGTACTTC	CASSLPDRGVYEQYF
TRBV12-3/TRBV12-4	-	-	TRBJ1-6	TGTGCCAGCAGTTCTAGGAATTCACCCCTCCACTTT	CASSSRNSPLHF
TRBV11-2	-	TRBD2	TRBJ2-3	TGTGCCAGCAGCCCACTGGGGGGGGGAATCACAGATACGCAGTATTTT	CASSPLGGGITDTQYF